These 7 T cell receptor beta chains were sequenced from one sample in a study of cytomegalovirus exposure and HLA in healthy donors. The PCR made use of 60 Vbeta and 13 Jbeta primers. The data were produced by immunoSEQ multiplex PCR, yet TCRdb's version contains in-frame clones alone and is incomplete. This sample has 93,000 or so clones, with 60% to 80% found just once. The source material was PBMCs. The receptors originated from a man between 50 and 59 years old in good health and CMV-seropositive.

The CDR3 is CASSPRGYEQYF. The CDR3 region has the DNA TGTGCCAGCAGCCCCCGCGGGTACGAGCAGTACTTC. The J gene is TRBJ2-5, the V gene TRBV6-1; D is perhaps TRBD2 (5 bases). TRBJ2-7 matches the DNA end more closely, so the J call is doubtful. CDR1 MNHNS and CDR2 SASEGT come from the germline V gene. The CDR3 runs to 12 residues.

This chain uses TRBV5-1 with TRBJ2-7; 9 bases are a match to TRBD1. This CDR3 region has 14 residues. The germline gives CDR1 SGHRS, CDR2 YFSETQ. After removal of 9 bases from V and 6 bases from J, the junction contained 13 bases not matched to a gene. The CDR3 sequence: CATSMGDRAGEQYF. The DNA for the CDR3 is TGCGCCACTAGTATGGGGGACAGGGCGGGCGAGCAGTACTTC.

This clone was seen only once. The CDR3 nucleotides read TGTGCCAGCAGCTCCCTCGACAGTTCCGGGGAGCTGTTTTTT. Its protein product is CASSSLDSSGELFF. The rearrangement links TRBV7-9 to TRBJ2-2, with TRBD1 as a possible D gene (5 bases). Germline V gene sequence: CDR1 SEHNR, CDR2 FQNEAQ (reference sequence). The CDR3 is made up of 14 amino acids. The ends were cut back, 4 bases at V and 6 bases at J, with 12 bases in the middle.

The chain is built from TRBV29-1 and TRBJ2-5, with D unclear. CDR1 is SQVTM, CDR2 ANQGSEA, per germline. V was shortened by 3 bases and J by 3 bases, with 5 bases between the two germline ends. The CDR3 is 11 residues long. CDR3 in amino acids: CSVDREETQYF. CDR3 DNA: TGCAGCGTTGACCGGGAAGAGACCCAGTACTTC.

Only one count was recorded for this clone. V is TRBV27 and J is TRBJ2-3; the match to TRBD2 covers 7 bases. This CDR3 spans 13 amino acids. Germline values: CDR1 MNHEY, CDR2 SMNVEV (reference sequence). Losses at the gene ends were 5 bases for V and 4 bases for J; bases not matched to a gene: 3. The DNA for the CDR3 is TGTGCCAGCAGTCCCCTAGCGGCAGATACGCAGTATTTT. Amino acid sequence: CASSPLAADTQYF.

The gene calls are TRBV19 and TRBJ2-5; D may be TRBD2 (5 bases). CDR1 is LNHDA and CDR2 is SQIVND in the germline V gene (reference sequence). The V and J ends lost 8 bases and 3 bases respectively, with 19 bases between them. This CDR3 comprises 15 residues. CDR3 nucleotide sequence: TGTGCCAGTTCGCAGTGGCCCACTAGGGAAGAGACCCAGTACTTC. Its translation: CASSQWPTREETQYF.

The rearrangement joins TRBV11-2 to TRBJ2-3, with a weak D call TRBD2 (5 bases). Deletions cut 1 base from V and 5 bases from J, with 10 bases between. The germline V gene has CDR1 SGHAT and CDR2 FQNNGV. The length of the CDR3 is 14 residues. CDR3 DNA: TGTGCCAGCAGCTTAGTTCTAGCAGAAGATACGCAGTATTTT. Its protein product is CASSLVLAEDTQYF.